The 8 T cell receptor beta chains below were found in one sample sequenced in a study of vaccination effects on CD4 cells after COVID-19. Before sequencing, viral peptide pools were used by the ViraFEST assay to expand antigen-specific CD4+ T cells. Subsequent to a culture period of less than twelve days, CD4+ T cells were isolated. Nucleocapsid antibody tests were negative, and the vaccine recipients had no prior SARS-CoV-2 infection. TCRdb's table, derived via immunoSEQ multiplex PCR, lists solely in-frame clones and lacks some. The sample records roughly 45,000 clones, around 77% being singletons. No cognate antigen is known for these TCRs. This specimen consisted of CD4+ T cells from PBMCs cultured with SARS-CoV-2 spike peptides, obtained before COVID-19 vaccination. These receptors came from a human donor who received a COVID-19 vaccine.

The sample holds a few counts of this clone. This chain links TRBV3-1 (or the pseudogene TRBV3-2) with TRBJ1-1; 8 nucleotides line up with TRBD1. In germline, CDR1 is LGHDT, CDR2 YNNKEL (reference sequence). This CDR3 region has 18 residues. J gave up 6 bases and V 1 base, and 16 bases lay outside the gene matches. The CDR3 bases are TGTGCCAGCAGCCAAGTTGGTGTGAGGCAGGGGGCATTCTCTGAAGCTTTCTTT. Residues: CASSQVGVRQGAFSEAFF.

The rearrangement uses TRBV2 and TRBJ1-1; D remains ambiguous. The CDR3 length is 13 residues. The germline gives CDR1 SNHLY, CDR2 FYNNEI. V was clipped by 6 bases and J by 2 bases, with 10 bases between them. This chain's CDR3 is CASRVSANTEAFF. CDR3 in DNA: TGTGCCAGCAGGGTGTCCGCAAACACTGAAGCTTTCTTT.

The table lists this clone with a count of one. The chain joins TRBV6-6 to TRBJ1-6; D call uncertain. This CDR3 is 14 amino acids long. Between the trimmed V and J ends, which lost 7 bases and 0 bases, there was a span of 7 bases. Germline CDR1 is MNHNY and CDR2 is SVGAGI (reference sequence). The chain's CDR3 is CASTSSSYNSPLHF. DNA for the CDR3: TGTGCCAGCACGTCAAGCTCCTATAATTCACCCCTCCACTTT.

V and J are TRBV5-6 and TRBJ1-6; 8 bases align to TRBD1. The CDR3 is made up of 17 amino acids. CDR1 and CDR2 (germline): SGHDT, YYEEEE. V lost 4 bases to trimming and J lost 3 bases; unmatched junction nucleotides: 9. The CDR3 loop reads CASSLRQGRIYNSPLHF. CDR3 nucleotide sequence: TGTGCCAGCAGCCTAAGACAGGGGCGGATCTATAATTCACCCCTCCACTTT.

The chain employs TRBV19 and TRBJ1-4; 7 bases are shared with TRBD1. V lost 4 bases and J lost 0; bases outside the gene matches: 8. Germline values: CDR1 LNHDA, CDR2 SQIVND (reference sequence). The length of the CDR3 is 17 residues. The CDR3 region is CASSKLQGTATNEKLFF. CDR3 nucleotide sequence: TGTGCCAGTAGTAAACTACAGGGGACTGCAACTAATGAAAAACTGTTTTTT.

This chain links TRBV28 with TRBJ1-2; tentative D call: TRBD1 (5 bases). Germline CDR1 and CDR2: MDHEN and SYDVKM. The CDR3 spans 13 residues. Trimming pared 3 bases from V and 6 bases from J, leaving 11 bases between. The CDR3 is CASSLTGQDGYTF. The CDR3, as DNA: TGTGCCAGCAGTTTGACGGGGCAGGATGGCTACACCTTC.

V is TRBV5-4 and J is TRBJ2-5; D perhaps matches TRBD1 (6 bases). The V end lost 3 bases, the J end lost 0 bases, and 12 bases lay between the germline ends. The CDR3 covers 15 residues. CDR1 and CDR2 from the germline V gene are SGHNT and YYREEE (reference sequence). This CDR3 is CASSSKTGYQETQYF. The CDR3 bases are TGTGCCAGCAGCTCGAAGACAGGATACCAAGAGACCCAGTACTTC.

The genes are TRBV6-5 and TRBJ2-5; no reliable D call. The CDR3 length is 12 residues. CDR1 and CDR2 from the germline V gene are MNHEY and SVGAGI. V gave up 8 bases and J gave up 5 bases, with 12 bases separating them. The CDR3: CASGGPRETQYF. The CDR3, as DNA: TGTGCCAGCGGCGGTCCCCGCGAGACCCAGTACTTC.